These 19 T cell receptor beta chains originate from one sample sequenced in a study of cytomegalovirus exposure and HLA in healthy donors. The table came from immunoSEQ multiplex PCR; TCRdb's copy has only in-frame clones and leaves some out. The table shows over 100,000 clones, with roughly nine tenths occurring only once. The sample comprised PBMCs. These receptor sequences come from a woman aged 18-29 years in good health and CMV-seronegative.

This clone appeared a single time. The chain has TRBV2 and TRBJ2-1; D might be TRBD2 (6 bases). The CDR3 runs to 17 residues. Germline values: CDR1 SNHLY, CDR2 FYNNEI. Trimming cost V 11 bases and J 0 bases, with 23 bases left between them. CDR3 nucleotides: TGTGCCCAGCAGAGGCTAGCGCGTTTAAGCTCCTACAATGAGCAGTTCTTC. Amino acids: CAQQRLARLSSYNEQFF.

This clone was observed a few times. The rearrangement links TRBV5-6 to TRBJ2-3; D is unresolved. V lost 4 bases and J 2 bases, leaving 11 bases between the germline ends. The CDR3 spans 14 residues. Germline V gene data show CDR1 as SGHDT and CDR2 as YYEEEE. The CDR3 sequence: CASSPTLPTDTQYF. The CDR3 bases are TGTGCCAGCAGCCCCACACTACCCACAGATACGCAGTATTTT.

The chain carries TRBV6-6 and TRBJ2-3, with D tentatively TRBD1 (6 bases). The CDR3 is made up of 16 amino acids. V lost 6 bases, J lost 2 bases, and 18 bases lay in between. Germline loops: CDR1 MNHNY, CDR2 SVGAGI (reference sequence). CDR3 DNA: TGTGCCAGCAGCTTGAACGGACAGCCGATCACAGATACGCAGTATTTT. This encodes CASSLNGQPITDTQYF.

V is TRBV6-1 and J is TRBJ1-5; 9 bases line up with TRBD1. V lost 7 bases, J lost 3 bases, and 7 bases stayed unmatched. There are 15 residues in the CDR3. Germline CDR1 MNHNS, CDR2 SASEGT. The CDR3 sequence is CASTGTGLPNQPQHF. The CDR3 DNA is TGTGCCAGCACCGGGACAGGGCTCCCCAATCAGCCCCAGCATTTT.

This sequence joins TRBV7-2 and TRBJ2-4, with TRBD1 matching 8 bases. Losses at the gene ends were 3 bases for V and 9 bases for J; bases not matched to a gene: 7. Germline V CDR1 and CDR2: SGHTA, FQGNSA. This CDR3 has 14 residues. This CDR3 is CASSFSGGTGIQYF. The CDR3 coding sequence is TGTGCCAGCAGCTTTTCAGGGGGCACGGGCATTCAGTACTTC. Full variable domain (missing parts from reference TRBV7-2 and TRBJ2-4): GAGVSQSPSNKVTEKGKDVELRCDPISGHTALYWYRQSLGQGLEFLIYFQGNSAPDKSGLPSDRFSAERTGGSVSTLTIQRTQQEDSAVYLCASSFSGGTGIQYFGAGTRLSVL.

This clone was found once. The chain recombines TRBV4-1 with TRBJ2-5; no firm D call. There are 13 residues in the CDR3. V was trimmed by 1 base and J by 5 bases, leaving 8 bases between them. Germline V gene lookup returns CDR1 MGHRA and CDR2 YSYEKL. This chain's CDR3 is CASSQASSETQYF. The CDR3, as DNA: TGCGCCAGCAGCCAAGCTAGTTCCGAGACCCAGTACTTC.

The chain recombines TRBV6-1 with TRBJ1-2; 8 positions agree with TRBD1. This CDR3 has 15 amino acids. Germline V CDR1 and CDR2: MNHNS, SASEGT. The J segment lost 6 bases and the V segment lost 1 base, leaving 7 bases of the junction unmatched. Here the CDR3 reads CASSEGTGRRDGYTF. The CDR3 DNA follows: TGTGCCAGCAGTGAAGGGACAGGGAGGAGGGATGGCTACACCTTC.

J is TRBJ1-6 and V is TRBV2; tentatively, D is TRBD1 (5 bases). The V gene's germline CDR1 is SNHLY and CDR2 FYNNEI. The CDR3 spans 14 residues. Trimming removed 6 bases at V and 9 bases at J, with 15 bases between. The DNA of the CDR3 is TGTGCCAGCAGGTTTCCGGGACTTTTTTCACCCCTCCACTTT. As protein: CASRFPGLFSPLHF.

The J gene is TRBJ2-7, the V gene TRBV7-9; D unresolved. The germline V and J ends were trimmed by 1 base and 3 bases, with 4 bases remaining between them. The CDR3 runs to 12 residues. Germline CDR1 SEHNR, CDR2 FQNEAQ (reference sequence). CDR3 nucleotides: TGTGCCAGCAGCTTAGGTTACTACGAGCAGTACTTC. This translates into CASSLGYYEQYF. Filled out from reference TRBV7-9 and TRBJ2-7, the complete variable domain reads DTGVSQNPRHKITKRGQNVTFRCDPISEHNRLYWYRQTLGQGPEFLTYFQNEAQLEKSRLLSDRFSAERPKGSFSTLEIQRTEQGDSAMYLCASSLGYYEQYFGPGTRLTVT.

The V call is TRBV9, the J call TRBJ1-1; no reliable D call. The CDR3 has 15 amino acids. CDR1 and CDR2 from the germline V gene are SGDLS and YYNGEE. The V and J ends lost 0 bases and 0 bases respectively, with 9 bases between them. DNA of the CDR3: TGTGCCAGCAGCGTAGTCGGTGGTATGAACACTGAAGCTTTCTTT. Encoded protein: CASSVVGGMNTEAFF.

This clone was recorded only once. This sequence joins TRBV6-5 and TRBJ1-2; TRBD1 might be the D (5 bases). V gave up 7 bases and J gave up 7 bases, with 16 bases separating them. The CDR3 extends over 13 amino acids. Germline V gene lookup returns CDR1 MNHEY and CDR2 SVGAGI. The CDR3 loop is CASTLGVFSGYTF. The CDR3 nucleotides read TGTGCCAGCACCCTAGGGGTGTTCTCTGGCTACACCTTC.

The gene calls are TRBV5-4 and TRBJ1-6; possible D gene TRBD1, 5 bases. Germline CDR1 and CDR2: SGHNT and YYREEE (reference sequence). The V end was cut by 6 bases, the J end by 0 bases, with 10 bases between. The CDR3 loop spans 15 amino acids. CDR3 bases: TGTGCCAGCACCATGGGACTCTCCTATAATTCACCCCTCCACTTT. This codes for CASTMGLSYNSPLHF.

V is TRBV6-5 and J is TRBJ2-7; 10 bases align to TRBD2. V lost 3 bases to trimming and J lost 4 bases; unmatched junction nucleotides: 6. There are 15 residues in the CDR3. Germline CDR1 is MNHEY and CDR2 is SVGAGI. CDR3 nucleotides: TGTGCCAGCAGTTATTTAGCGGGGGGAAATTACGAGCAGTACTTC. As protein: CASSYLAGGNYEQYF.

The rearrangement uses TRBV18 and TRBJ1-2; maybe TRBD1 (5 bases). Trimming stripped 0 bases from V and 2 bases from J, with 13 bases between. Germline lookup yields CDR1 KGHSH and CDR2 LQKENI. This CDR3 contains 16 residues. CDR3 in amino acids: CASSPPGSRGNYGYTF. CDR3 bases: TGTGCCAGCTCACCACCGGGTTCGCGGGGGAACTATGGCTACACCTTC.

Written as DNA, the CDR3 is TGTGCCAGCAGCCCCTGGGGTACAGGGGAGAACACTGAAGCTTTCTTT. Encoded protein: CASSPWGTGENTEAFF. J is TRBJ1-1 and V is TRBV2, with 7 bases fitting TRBD1. This CDR3 spans 16 amino acids. V was pared by 6 bases and J by 1 base, with 11 bases of the junction left unmatched. Germline lookup yields CDR1 SNHLY and CDR2 FYNNEI.

The chain couples TRBV4-1 to TRBJ1-5; D gene unclear. The CDR3 is 15 amino acids. The germline V gene has CDR1 MGHRA and CDR2 YSYEKL. V shed 0 bases and J shed 0 bases, with 6 bases lying between them. The CDR3, as DNA: TGCGCCAGCAGCCAAGATATTTATAGCAATCAGCCCCAGCATTTT. It codes for CASSQDIYSNQPQHF.

V is TRBV9 and J is TRBJ1-3; 9 bases are shared with TRBD1. The CDR3 spans 19 residues. The germline gives CDR1 SGDLS, CDR2 YYNGEE. After removal of 0 bases from V and 0 bases from J, the junction contained 10 bases not matched to a gene. CDR3 bases: TGTGCCAGCAGCGTAGCTCTGGGGACAGGGCGCTTCTCTGGAAACACCATATATTTT. It translates to CASSVALGTGRFSGNTIYF.

This chain links TRBV6-1 with TRBJ2-7; 9 nucleotides align to TRBD1. With 2 bases clipped from V and 9 bases from J, the junction kept 11 bases outside the gene matches. The CDR3 runs 15 residues. Germline assignment: CDR1 MNHNS and CDR2 SASEGT. As DNA, the CDR3 is TGTGCCAGCAGTGAATTGGGGGACAGGGCACGGGGGCAGTACTTC. Translated, it gives CASSELGDRARGQYF.

The CDR3, as DNA: TGCGCCAGCAGCGAGGACCCAACGGGACAGTCCTACGAGCAGTACTTC. It yields the protein CASSEDPTGQSYEQYF. This chain uses TRBV5-1 with TRBJ2-7, with 7 bases aligning to TRBD1. CDR1 and CDR2 from the germline V gene are SGHRS and YFSETQ. V was clipped by 4 bases and J by 1 base; unmatched bases: 11. CDR3 size: 16 residues.